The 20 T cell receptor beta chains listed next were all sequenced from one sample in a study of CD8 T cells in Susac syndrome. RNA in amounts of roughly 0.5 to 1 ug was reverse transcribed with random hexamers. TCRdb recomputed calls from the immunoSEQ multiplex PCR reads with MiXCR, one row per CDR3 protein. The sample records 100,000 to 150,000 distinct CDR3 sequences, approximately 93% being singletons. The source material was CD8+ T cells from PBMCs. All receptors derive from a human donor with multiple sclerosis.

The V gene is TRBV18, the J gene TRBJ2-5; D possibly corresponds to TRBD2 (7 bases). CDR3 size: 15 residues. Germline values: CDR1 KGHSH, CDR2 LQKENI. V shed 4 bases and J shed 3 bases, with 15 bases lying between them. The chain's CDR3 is CASSLVGGAEETQYF. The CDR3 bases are TGTGCCAGCTCACTGGTAGGGGGGGCCGAAGAGACCCAGTACTTC.

DNA for the CDR3: TGTGCCAGCAGAACAGGGCCGGGGGGCTACACCTTC. Amino acid sequence: CASRTGPGGYTF. V and J are TRBV6-1 and TRBJ1-2; possibly TRBD1 for D (6 bases). V gave up 6 bases and J gave up 8 bases, with 13 bases separating them. The CDR3 loop spans 12 amino acids. Germline V CDR1 and CDR2: MNHNS, SASEGT.

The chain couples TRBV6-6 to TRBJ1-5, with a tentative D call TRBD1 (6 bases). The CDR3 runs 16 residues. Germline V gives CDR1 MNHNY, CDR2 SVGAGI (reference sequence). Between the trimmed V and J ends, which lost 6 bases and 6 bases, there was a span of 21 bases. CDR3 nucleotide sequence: TGTGCCAGCAGCTCCTCCCAGGGGTTACTAGGTCAGCCCCAGCATTTT. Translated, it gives CASSSSQGLLGQPQHF.

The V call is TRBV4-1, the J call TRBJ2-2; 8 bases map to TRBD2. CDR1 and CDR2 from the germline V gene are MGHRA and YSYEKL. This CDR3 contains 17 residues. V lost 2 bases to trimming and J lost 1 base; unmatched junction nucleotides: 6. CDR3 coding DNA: TGCGCCAGCAGCCAACACCGCGGGGGGAGGAACACCGGGGAGCTGTTTTTT. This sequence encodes CASSQHRGGRNTGELFF.

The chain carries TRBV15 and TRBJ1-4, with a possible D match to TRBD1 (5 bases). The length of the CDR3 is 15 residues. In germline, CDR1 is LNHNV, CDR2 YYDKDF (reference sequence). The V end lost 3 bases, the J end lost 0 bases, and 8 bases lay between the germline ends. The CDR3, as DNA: TGTGCCACCAGCAGCGACAGAGCAACTAATGAAAAACTGTTTTTT. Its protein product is CATSSDRATNEKLFF. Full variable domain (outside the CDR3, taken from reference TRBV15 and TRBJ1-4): DAMVIQNPRYQVTQFGKPVTLSCSQTLNHNVMYWYQQKSSQAPKLLFHYYDKDFNNEADTPDNFQSRRPNTSFCFLDIRSPGLGDTAMYLCATSSDRATNEKLFFGSGTQLSVL.

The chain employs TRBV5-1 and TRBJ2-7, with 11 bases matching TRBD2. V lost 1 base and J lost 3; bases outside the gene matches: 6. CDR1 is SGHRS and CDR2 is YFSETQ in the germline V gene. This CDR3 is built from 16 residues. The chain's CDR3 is CASSLTSGRGIYEQYV. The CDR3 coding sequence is TGCGCCAGCAGCTTGACTAGCGGGAGAGGTATCTACGAGCAGTACGTC.

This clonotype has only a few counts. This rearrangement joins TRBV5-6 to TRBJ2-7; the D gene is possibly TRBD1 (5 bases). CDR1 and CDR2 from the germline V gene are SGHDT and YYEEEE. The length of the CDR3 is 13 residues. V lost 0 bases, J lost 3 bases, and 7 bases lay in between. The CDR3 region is CASSLGQIYEQYF. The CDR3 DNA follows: TGTGCCAGCAGCTTGGGACAGATCTACGAGCAGTACTTC.

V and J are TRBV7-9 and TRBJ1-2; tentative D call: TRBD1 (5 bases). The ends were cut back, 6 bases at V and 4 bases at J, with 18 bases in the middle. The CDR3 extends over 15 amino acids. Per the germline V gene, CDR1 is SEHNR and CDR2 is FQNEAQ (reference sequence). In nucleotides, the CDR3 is TGTGCCAGCAGTCTGGCCGGGGGGACCCTCTATGGCTACACCTTC. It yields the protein CASSLAGGTLYGYTF.

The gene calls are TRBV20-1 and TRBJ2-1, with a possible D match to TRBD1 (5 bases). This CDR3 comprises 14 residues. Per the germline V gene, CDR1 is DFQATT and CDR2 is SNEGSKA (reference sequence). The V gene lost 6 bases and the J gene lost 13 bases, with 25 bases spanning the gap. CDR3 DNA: TGCAGTGCCCACCCCTGGCGACAGAGCCTCGTTCAGTTCTTC. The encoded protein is CSAHPWRQSLVQFF.

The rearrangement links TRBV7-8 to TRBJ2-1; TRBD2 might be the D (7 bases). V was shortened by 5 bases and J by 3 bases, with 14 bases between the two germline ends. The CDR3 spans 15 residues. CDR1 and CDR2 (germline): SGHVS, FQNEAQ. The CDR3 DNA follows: TGTGCCAGCAGCCCGGGGGGCCCCCTCTACAATGAGCAGTTCTTC. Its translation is CASSPGGPLYNEQFF. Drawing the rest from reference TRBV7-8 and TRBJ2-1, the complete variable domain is GAGVSQSPRYKVAKRGQDVALRCDPISGHVSLFWYQQALGQGPEFLTYFQNEAQLDKSGLPSDRFFAERPEGSVSTLKIQRTQQEDSAVYLCASSPGGPLYNEQFFGPGTRLTVL.

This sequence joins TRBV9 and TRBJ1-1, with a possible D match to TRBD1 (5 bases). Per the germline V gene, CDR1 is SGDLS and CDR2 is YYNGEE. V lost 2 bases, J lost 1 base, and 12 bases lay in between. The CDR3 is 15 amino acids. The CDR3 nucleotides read TGTGCCAGCAGCGTGTCCCCAGGGCCGAACACTGAAGCTTTCTTT. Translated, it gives CASSVSPGPNTEAFF.

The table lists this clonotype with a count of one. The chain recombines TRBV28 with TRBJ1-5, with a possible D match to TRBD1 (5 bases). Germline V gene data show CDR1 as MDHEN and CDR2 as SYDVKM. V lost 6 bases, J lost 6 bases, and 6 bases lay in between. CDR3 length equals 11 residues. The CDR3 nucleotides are TGTGCCAGCAGGAGGGGTCAGCCCCAGCATTTT. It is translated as CASRRGQPQHF. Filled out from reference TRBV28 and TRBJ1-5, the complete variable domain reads DVKVTQSSRYLVKRTGEKVFLECVQDMDHENMFWYRQDPGLGLRLIYFSYDVKMKEKGDIPEGYSVSREKKERFSLILESASTNQTSMYLCASRRGQPQHFGDGTRLSIL.

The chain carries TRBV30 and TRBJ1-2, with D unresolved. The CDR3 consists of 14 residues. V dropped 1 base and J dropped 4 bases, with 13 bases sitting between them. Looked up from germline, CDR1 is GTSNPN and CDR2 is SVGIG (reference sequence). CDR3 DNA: TGTGCCTGGAGTGACTATATCTCCATCTATGGCTACACCTTC. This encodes CAWSDYISIYGYTF.

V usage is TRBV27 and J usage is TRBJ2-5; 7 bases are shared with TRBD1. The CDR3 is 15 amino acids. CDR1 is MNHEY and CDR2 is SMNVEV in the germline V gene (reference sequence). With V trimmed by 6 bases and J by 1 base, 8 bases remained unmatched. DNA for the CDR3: TGTGCCAGCAGACCATTGGACAGGATCCAAGAGACCCAGTACTTC. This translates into CASRPLDRIQETQYF.

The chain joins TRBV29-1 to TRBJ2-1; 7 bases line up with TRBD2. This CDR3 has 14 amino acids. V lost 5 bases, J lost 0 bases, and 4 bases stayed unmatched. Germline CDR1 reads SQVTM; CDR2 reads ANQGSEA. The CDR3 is CSVREGPSYNEQFF. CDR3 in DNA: TGCAGCGTTAGGGAGGGCCCCTCCTACAATGAGCAGTTCTTC.

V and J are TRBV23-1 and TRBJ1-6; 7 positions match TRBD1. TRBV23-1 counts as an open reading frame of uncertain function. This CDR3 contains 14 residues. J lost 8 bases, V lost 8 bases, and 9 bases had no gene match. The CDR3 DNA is TGCGCCAGCTATAACAGGGGTGTCGATTCACCCCTCCACTTT. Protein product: CASYNRGVDSPLHF.

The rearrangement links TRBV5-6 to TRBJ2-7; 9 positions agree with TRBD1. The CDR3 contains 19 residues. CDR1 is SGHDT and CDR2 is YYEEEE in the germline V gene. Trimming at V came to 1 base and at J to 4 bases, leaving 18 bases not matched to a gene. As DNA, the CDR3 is TGTGCCAGCAGCTTGATCCCACACACCGGGACAGGGAATTTTTACGAGCAGTACTTC. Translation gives CASSLIPHTGTGNFYEQYF.

The CDR3 DNA follows: TGCAGCGTCGACGCCGGGACAGAGACAAACATTCAGTACTTC. It encodes CSVDAGTETNIQYF. The rearrangement uses TRBV29-1 and TRBJ2-4, with 7 bases matching TRBD1. V lost 6 bases and J lost 6; bases outside the gene matches: 11. The CDR3 is 14 amino acids. In germline, CDR1 is SQVTM, CDR2 ANQGSEA. The whole variable domain, remainder taken from reference TRBV29-1 and TRBJ2-4, is SAVISQKPSRDICQRGTSLTIQCQVDSQVTMMFWYRQQPGQSLTLIATANQGSEATYESGFVIDKFPISRPNLTFSTLTVSNMSPEDSSIYLCSVDAGTETNIQYFGAGTRLSVL.

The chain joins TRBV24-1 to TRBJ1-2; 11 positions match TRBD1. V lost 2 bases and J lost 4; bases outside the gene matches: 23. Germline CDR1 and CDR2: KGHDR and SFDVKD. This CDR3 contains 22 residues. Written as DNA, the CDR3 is TGTGCCACCAGTGATTCACTCAGCGGCGGAAGGACAGGGGGCGAGCGGAGCTATGGCTACACCTTC. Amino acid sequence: CATSDSLSGGRTGGERSYGYTF.

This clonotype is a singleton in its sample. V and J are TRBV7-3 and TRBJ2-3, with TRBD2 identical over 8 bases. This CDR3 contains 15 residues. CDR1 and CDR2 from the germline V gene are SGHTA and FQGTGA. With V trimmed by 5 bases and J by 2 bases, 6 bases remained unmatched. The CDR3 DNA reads TGTGCCAGCAGCATCACCGGGGGGGCCACAGATACGCAGTATTTT. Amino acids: CASSITGGATDTQYF.